These 15 T cell receptor beta chains were all obtained from the same sample, sequenced in a study of human T cells and chemical hapten exposure. Via MiXCR, TCRdb re-called the RACE reads, giving one row per CDR3 protein. This sample has 95,000 to 150,000 distinct CDR3 sequences, with roughly 15% found just once. This sample's time point: patch test 1, 2 weeks after DPC sensitization. Treatment meaning: therapeutic diphenylcyclopropenone sensitization with weekly scalp DPC. The specimen comprised whole blood, sampled in connection with sensitization to the hapten diphenylcyclopropenone (DPC). The receptor source for this set is a man in his late teens or twenties with alopecia areata. Some clones in this sample may be carry-over from other donors' samples.

The chain employs TRBV19 and TRBJ2-7, with 8 bases aligning to TRBD2. The CDR3 consists of 13 residues. Germline-derived CDR1 and CDR2 are LNHDA and SQIVND (reference sequence). Trimming cost V 4 bases and J 5 bases; bases outside gene matches: 4. CDR3 DNA: TGTGCCAGTAGTACCGGACTAGCAGACGAGCAGTACGTC. It translates to CASSTGLADEQYV.

V usage is TRBV19 and J usage is TRBJ1-1; possible D gene TRBD1, 6 bases. With 4 bases removed from V and 10 bases from J, the gap between germline ends came to 10 bases. The CDR3 is made up of 11 amino acids. Germline V gene sequence: CDR1 LNHDA, CDR2 SQIVND (reference sequence). The CDR3 nucleotides read TGTGCCAGTAGTACAGGGGCTGGAGCTTTCTTT. As protein: CASSTGAGAFF.

This clonotype was seen more than once but under ten times. The V call is TRBV28, the J call TRBJ2-3, with unresolved D. The germline V gene encodes CDR1 MDHEN and CDR2 SYDVKM. The CDR3 is made up of 13 amino acids. Trimming left V 7 bases short and J 0 bases short, with 8 bases between. CDR3 sequence (DNA): TGTGCCAGCACAGAATTCAGCACAGATACGCAGTATTTT. Its translation is CASTEFSTDTQYF. The complete variable domain, with remaining parts taken from reference TRBV28 and TRBJ2-3, reads DVKVTQSSRYLVKRTGEKVFLECVQDMDHENMFWYRQDPGLGLRLIYFSYDVKMKEKGDIPEGYSVSREKKERFSLILESASTNQTSMYLCASTEFSTDTQYFGPGTRLTVL.

This rearrangement joins TRBV13 to TRBJ2-2; D not resolved. The germline V and J ends were trimmed by 5 bases and 8 bases, with 24 bases remaining between them. Germline lookup yields CDR1 PRHDT and CDR2 FYEKMQ (reference sequence). CDR3 length equals 17 residues. DNA of the CDR3: TGTGCCAGCAGCCCCCCTTTCGGGTCAACTAATATGGGGGAGCTGTTTTTT. As protein: CASSPPFGSTNMGELFF.

This clonotype was seen only a few times. V usage is TRBV7-3 and J usage is TRBJ2-5; 10 nucleotides match TRBD2. V lost 4 bases to trimming and J lost 2 bases; unmatched junction nucleotides: 7. The CDR3 is 16 residues long. The germline gives CDR1 SGHTA, CDR2 FQGTGA. The chain's CDR3 is CASSSSTSGLQETQYF. In DNA, the CDR3 is TGTGCCAGCAGCTCGTCGACTAGCGGGTTACAAGAGACCCAGTACTTC.

Only a few counts were recorded for this clonotype. This sequence joins TRBV27 and TRBJ2-7; D call uncertain. This CDR3 contains 15 residues. Germline CDR1 reads MNHEY; CDR2 reads SMNVEV (reference sequence). Trimming stripped 5 bases from V and 2 bases from J, with 16 bases between. The CDR3 nucleotides are TGTGCCAGCAGTCCCCGGGCCGTACCAACCTACGAGCAGTACGTC. Amino acids: CASSPRAVPTYEQYV.

The rearrangement joins TRBV5-1 to TRBJ1-2; D unclear. The CDR3 consists of 14 residues. V was shortened by 2 bases and J by 3 bases, with 11 bases between the two germline ends. CDR1 and CDR2 from the germline V gene are SGHRS and YFSETQ. The CDR3 protein is CASSLPAGDYGYTF. CDR3 sequence (DNA): TGCGCCAGCAGCTTACCCGCAGGCGACTATGGCTACACCTTC.

This clonotype was observed a handful of times. V is TRBV7-9 and J is TRBJ1-1, with a tentative D call TRBD1 (6 bases). Deletions cut 2 bases from V and 1 base from J, with 14 bases between. The length of the CDR3 is 16 residues. Germline CDR1 and CDR2: SEHNR and FQNEAQ (reference sequence). CDR3 nucleotides: TGTGCCAGCAGCTTAACCCCACAGGGTTGGAACACTGAAGCTTTCTTT. The encoded protein is CASSLTPQGWNTEAFF.

The chain recombines TRBV7-9 with TRBJ1-1; D is perhaps TRBD1 (5 bases). The CDR3 length is 16 residues. Germline CDR1 is SEHNR and CDR2 is FQNEAQ (reference sequence). The ends were cut back, 5 bases at V and 4 bases at J, with 20 bases in the middle. Written as DNA, the CDR3 is TGTGCCAGCAGCGGTGGGGCAGGGAGGTTCCGCACTGAAGCTTTCTTT. This encodes CASSGGAGRFRTEAFF.

The rearrangement uses TRBV4-3 and TRBJ1-2; 7 bases agree with TRBD1. The CDR3 is 14 residues long. Germline V CDR1 and CDR2: LGHNA, YSLEER. J gave up 8 bases and V 3 bases, and 9 bases lay outside the gene matches. CDR3 DNA sequence: TGCGCCAGCAGCCACCTACAGGGGTTATCCGGCTACACCTTC. Amino acids: CASSHLQGLSGYTF.

This rearrangement joins TRBV19 to TRBJ2-6; 9 bases are a match to TRBD1. In germline, CDR1 is LNHDA, CDR2 SQIVND (reference sequence). This CDR3 is built from 16 residues. V lost 3 bases and J lost 1; bases outside the gene matches: 1. The CDR3 coding sequence is TGTGCCAGTAGTATTGGGACAGGGTCTGGGGCCAACGTCCTGACTTTC. Its translation: CASSIGTGSGANVLTF.

The CDR3 loop reads CASSELGFLVYEQYF. The CDR3 nucleotides are TGTGCCAGCAGTGAGTTAGGTTTCCTAGTCTACGAGCAGTACTTC. V usage is TRBV2 and J usage is TRBJ2-7, with D unresolved. Trimming took 3 bases from V and 3 from J, leaving 15 bases between them. This CDR3 is 15 amino acids long. CDR1 is SNHLY and CDR2 is FYNNEI in the germline V gene.

The V gene is TRBV6-2 or TRBV6-3, the J gene TRBJ2-1; 12 nucleotides agree with TRBD2. Germline trimming cut 4 bases from V and 10 bases from J; bases unmatched to any gene: 8. CDR1 MNHEY and CDR2 SVGEGT come from the germline V gene. This CDR3 comprises 15 residues. The CDR3 spells CASSSLAGGLREQFF. In DNA form, the CDR3 reads TGTGCCAGCAGTTCTCTAGCGGGGGGGCTACGGGAGCAGTTCTTC.

This sequence joins TRBV20-1 and TRBJ2-4, with 9 bases fitting TRBD2. Trimming cost V 3 bases and J 6 bases; bases outside gene matches: 15. This CDR3 has 17 amino acids. CDR1 DFQATT and CDR2 SNEGSKA come from the germline V gene (reference sequence). The DNA of the CDR3 is TGCAGTGCTAGTAGCGGGGGCCCTCTCGACGGGAGAAACATTCAGTACTTC. As protein: CSASSGGPLDGRNIQYF.

This rearrangement joins TRBV27 to TRBJ2-5; D remains unclear. The CDR3 covers 14 residues. CDR1 and CDR2 from the germline V gene are MNHEY and SMNVEV (reference sequence). V shed 2 bases and J shed 0 bases, with 7 bases lying between them. The CDR3 sequence: CASSLTSNQETQYF. As DNA, the CDR3 is TGTGCCAGCAGTTTAACGTCGAACCAAGAGACCCAGTACTTC.